The text below deals with one T cell receptor beta chain. Sample-barcoded 5' priming and a J-beta primer mix drove a second PCR of about 6 to 12 cycles. Via MiXCR, TCRdb re-called the 5' RACE reads, giving one row per CDR3 protein. Of 600,000 to 850,000 distinct CDR3 sequences listed, around 25% are singletons. This sample was included in a study of blood T cells in healthy people across ages. V was cut by 8 bases and J by 6 bases, with 10 bases left in between. In germline, CDR1 is MNHNY, CDR2 SVGAGI (reference sequence). The CDR3 runs 12 residues. These sequences were also reported in another study, on T cells of mothers and their children. That investigation notes: Sample barcodes and 2-4 random nucleotides were added by the M1S primer of the second PCR.

The V gene is TRBV6-6, the J gene TRBJ1-4, with TRBD1 as a possible D gene (5 bases). This TCR was sampled from a boy between 10 and 17 years old in good health. Sequencing was carried out using blood. CDR3 amino acids: CASSRGDEKLFF. The CDR3 nucleotides are TGTGCCAGCTCAAGGGGCGATGAAAAACTGTTTTTT.